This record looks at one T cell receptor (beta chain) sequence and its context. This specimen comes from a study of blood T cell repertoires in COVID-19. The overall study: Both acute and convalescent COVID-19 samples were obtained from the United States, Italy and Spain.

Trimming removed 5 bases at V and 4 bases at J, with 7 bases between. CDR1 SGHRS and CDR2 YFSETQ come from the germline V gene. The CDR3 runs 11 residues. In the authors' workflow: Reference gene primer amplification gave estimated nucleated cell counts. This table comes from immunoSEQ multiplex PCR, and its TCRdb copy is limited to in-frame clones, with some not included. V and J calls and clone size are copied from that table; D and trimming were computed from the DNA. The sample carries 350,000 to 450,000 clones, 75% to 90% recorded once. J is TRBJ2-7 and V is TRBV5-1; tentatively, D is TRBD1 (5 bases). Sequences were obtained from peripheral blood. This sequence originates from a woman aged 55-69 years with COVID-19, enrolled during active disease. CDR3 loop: CASRAGYEQYF. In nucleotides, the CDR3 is TGCGCCAGCAGGGCAGGGTACGAGCAGTACTTC.